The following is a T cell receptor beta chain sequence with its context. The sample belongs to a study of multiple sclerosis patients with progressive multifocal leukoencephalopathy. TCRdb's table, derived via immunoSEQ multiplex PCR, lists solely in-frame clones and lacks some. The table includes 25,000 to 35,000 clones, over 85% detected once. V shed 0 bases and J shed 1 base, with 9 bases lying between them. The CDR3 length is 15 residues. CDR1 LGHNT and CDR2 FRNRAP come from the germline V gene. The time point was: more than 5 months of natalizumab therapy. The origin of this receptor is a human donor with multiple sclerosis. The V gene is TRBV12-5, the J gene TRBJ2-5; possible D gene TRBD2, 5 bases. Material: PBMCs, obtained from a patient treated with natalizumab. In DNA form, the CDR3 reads TGTGCTAGTGGTTTGGTAGTAGCGACCCAAGAGACCCAGTACTTC. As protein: CASGLVVATQETQYF.